The 29 T cell receptor beta chains given below trace back to one sample, sequenced in a study of T-cell memory formation after mild COVID-19. TCRdb re-analysed the 5' RACE reads in MiXCR, keeping a single row per CDR3 protein. The repertoire holds fewer than 350,000 distinct CDR3 sequences, 13% to 15% seen once, with roughly a fifth in the top ten. Input material: PBMCs or a T cell subset sorted from them (not recorded which). The receptors shown here come from a man between 18 and 29 years old who had mild COVID-19 (a few samples of this study predate the infection). Cell type and time point are not known.

This clonotype was counted ten times or more. J is TRBJ2-7 and V is TRBV7-2; 8 positions match TRBD1. Per germline, CDR1 SGHTA and CDR2 FQGNSA. J lost 2 bases, V lost 2 bases, and 11 bases had no gene match. The CDR3 length is 17 residues. The CDR3: CASSLWQGAKYPYEQYF. The DNA for the CDR3 is TGTGCCAGCAGCTTATGGCAGGGGGCTAAATACCCCTACGAGCAGTACTTC.

CDR3 region: CASSQTSYEQYF. CDR3 bases: TGTGCCAGCAGCCAAACCTCCTACGAGCAGTACTTC. This rearrangement joins TRBV7-2 to TRBJ2-7; D is unresolved. The CDR3 loop spans 12 amino acids. The germline V gene has CDR1 SGHTA and CDR2 FQGNSA. The V end lost 5 bases, the J end lost 0 bases, and 5 bases lay between the germline ends.

The chain links TRBV10-3 to TRBJ1-5; D remains unclear. This CDR3 contains 9 residues. Between the trimmed V and J ends, which lost 10 bases and 3 bases, there was a span of 1 base. The germline V gene encodes CDR1 ENHRY and CDR2 SYGVKD. The CDR3 nucleotides read TGTGCCAACAATCAGCCCCAGCATTTT. It codes for CANNQPQHF.

The rearrangement links TRBV27 to TRBJ2-5; TRBD2 is a possible D gene (5 bases). The germline CDR1 and CDR2 sequences are MNHEY and SMNVEV (reference sequence). Trimming shortened V by 6 bases and J by 2 bases, and 16 bases separated the two germline ends. This CDR3 region has 15 residues. The CDR3 loop is CASRGLQTAQETQYF. CDR3 DNA: TGTGCCAGCAGAGGACTTCAAACCGCACAAGAGACCCAGTACTTC.

The V gene is TRBV2, the J gene TRBJ2-3, with D maybe TRBD1 (6 bases). From germline, CDR1 is SNHLY and CDR2 FYNNEI. Trimming left V 6 bases short and J 1 base short, with 14 bases between. The CDR3 has 15 amino acids. The CDR3 DNA follows: TGTGCCAGCAGCGATCAGGGGAAGCGCACAGATACGCAGTATTTT. This sequence encodes CASSDQGKRTDTQYF.

The chain uses TRBV3-1 and TRBJ2-4; D remains ambiguous. This CDR3 region has 12 residues. Germline CDR1 and CDR2: LGHDT and YNNKEL (reference sequence). Trimming left V 0 bases short and J 9 bases short, with 6 bases between. The CDR3 bases are TGTGCCAGCAGCCAAGATTCTGGCATTCAGTACTTC. Translation: CASSQDSGIQYF.

This clonotype was seen a few times. The chain uses TRBV7-9 and TRBJ1-6; maybe TRBD1 (5 bases). This CDR3 is built from 18 residues. From germline, CDR1 is SEHNR and CDR2 FQNEAQ (reference sequence). V lost 1 base, J lost 3 bases, and 16 bases lay in between. CDR3 residues: CASSLVRTGRIYNSPLHF. CDR3 nucleotides: TGTGCCAGCAGCTTAGTAAGAACAGGACGAATCTATAATTCACCCCTCCACTTT.

This clonotype was recorded a few times. The rearrangement uses TRBV20-1 and TRBJ1-5, with D possibly being TRBD1 (6 bases). Germline assignment: CDR1 DFQATT and CDR2 SNEGSKA (reference sequence). Between the trimmed V and J ends, which lost 8 bases and 5 bases, there was a span of 19 bases. The CDR3 is 14 amino acids. CDR3 bases: TGCAGTCTGGCCGGGGGGCGCTGGGATCAGCCCCAGCATTTT. The encoded protein is CSLAGGRWDQPQHF.

V usage is TRBV28 and J usage is TRBJ1-2, with D possibly TRBD1 on 5 matching bases. Trimming removed 6 bases at V and 5 bases at J, with 19 bases between. The CDR3 consists of 15 residues. Germline loops: CDR1 MDHEN, CDR2 SYDVKM. CDR3 amino acids: CASSLPPGTLYGYTF. CDR3 in DNA: TGTGCCAGCAGCCTCCCCCCCGGGACCCTGTATGGCTACACCTTC.

The V call is TRBV7-2, the J call TRBJ2-7; 8 nucleotides agree with TRBD2. The CDR3 contains 15 residues. V dropped 2 bases and J dropped 3; count of bases not matched to a gene: 6. Germline V gene sequence: CDR1 SGHTA, CDR2 FQGNSA. CDR3 loop: CASSLRAGGGYEQYV. The CDR3 nucleotides are TGTGCCAGCAGCTTACGGGCGGGGGGAGGCTACGAGCAGTACGTC.

This clonotype has just a few counts. The chain combines TRBV7-3 with TRBJ2-2; the D is unclear. The CDR3 spans 14 residues. V lost 2 bases, J lost 6 bases, and 10 bases lay in between. Germline CDR1 and CDR2: SGHTA and FQGTGA. The CDR3 DNA follows: TGTGCCAGCAGCTTATGGCTTGGGGCCGGGGAGCTGTTTTTT. Amino acids: CASSLWLGAGELFF.

This clonotype was seen more than once but under ten times. The chain recombines TRBV4-3 with TRBJ2-3, with D possibly matching TRBD2 (6 bases). The CDR3 contains 14 residues. V was shortened by 0 bases and J by 9 bases, with 13 bases between the two germline ends. Germline V gene sequence: CDR1 LGHNA, CDR2 YSLEER. CDR3 sequence: CASSQDLGLATQYF. The CDR3 DNA follows: TGCGCCAGCAGCCAAGATCTGGGCCTAGCGACGCAGTATTTT.

The V gene is TRBV7-8, the J gene TRBJ2-3; the D is unclear. V gave up 3 bases and J gave up 2 bases, with 6 bases separating them. This CDR3 is built from 13 residues. CDR1 is SGHVS, CDR2 FQNEAQ, per germline. CDR3 DNA: TGTGCCAGCAGCTTCACGGCCACAGATACGCAGTATTTT. It encodes CASSFTATDTQYF. Full variable domain (rest looked up from reference TRBV7-8 and TRBJ2-3): GAGVSQSPRYKVAKRGQDVALRCDPISGHVSLFWYQQALGQGPEFLTYFQNEAQLDKSGLPSDRFFAERPEGSVSTLKIQRTQQEDSAVYLCASSFTATDTQYFGPGTRLTVL.

This clonotype has a handful of counts. The rearrangement links TRBV7-2 to TRBJ2-3; TRBD2 aligns across 7 bases. After removal of 2 bases from V and 6 bases from J, the junction contained 5 bases not matched to a gene. Germline V gene lookup returns CDR1 SGHTA and CDR2 FQGNSA. The length of the CDR3 is 14 residues. CDR3 sequence reads: CASSLWRGLDTQYF. In DNA form, the CDR3 reads TGTGCCAGCAGCTTATGGCGGGGGTTGGATACGCAGTATTTT.

The chain's CDR3 is CASTVGQRGNTIYF. CDR3 in DNA: TGTGCCAGCACCGTAGGGCAGAGAGGAAACACCATATATTTT. The chain couples TRBV28 to TRBJ1-3, with unresolved D. The germline V gene has CDR1 MDHEN and CDR2 SYDVKM. Trimming took 7 bases from V and 4 from J, leaving 14 bases between them. There are 14 residues in the CDR3.

This clonotype was counted a few times. The chain couples TRBV5-4 to TRBJ2-1; D may be TRBD1 (7 bases). In germline, CDR1 is SGHNT, CDR2 YYREEE (reference sequence). CDR3 length equals 15 residues. V was trimmed by 3 bases and J by 3 bases, leaving 13 bases between them. CDR3: CASSWAGQIYNEQFF. DNA of the CDR3: TGTGCCAGCAGCTGGGCGGGACAGATCTACAATGAGCAGTTCTTC. The variable domain in full, completed from reference TRBV5-4 and TRBJ2-1, reads ETGVTQSPTHLIKTRGQQVTLRCSSQSGHNTVSWYQQALGQGPQFIFQYYREEENGRGNFPPRFSGLQFPNYSSELNVNALELDDSALYLCASSWAGQIYNEQFFGPGTRLTVL.

The genes are TRBV12-3 or TRBV12-4 and TRBJ1-1; D is unclear. The CDR3 has 14 amino acids. V lost 3 bases and J lost 4, with 12 bases in between. The CDR3 DNA follows: TGTGCCAGCAGTTTGAACAGTCAAGTCACTGAAGCTTTCTTT. It codes for CASSLNSQVTEAFF.

This clonotype has only a few counts. The chain links TRBV19 to TRBJ1-1, with D maybe TRBD1 (6 bases). The length of the CDR3 is 14 residues. V was shortened by 5 bases and J by 8 bases, with 18 bases between the two germline ends. Germline V gene data show CDR1 as LNHDA and CDR2 as SQIVND (reference sequence). CDR3 amino acids: CASSLQGNILEAFF. The CDR3, as DNA: TGTGCCAGTAGTCTACAGGGTAACATCTTGGAAGCTTTCTTT.

This clonotype came up a few times. This chain uses TRBV4-2 with TRBJ2-7; D remains unclear. CDR1 LGHNA and CDR2 YNFKEQ come from the germline V gene. The CDR3 contains 14 residues. The germline V and J ends were trimmed by 0 bases and 0 bases, with 6 bases remaining between them. The CDR3 here is CASSQDSGSYEQYV. The DNA for the CDR3 is TGTGCCAGCAGCCAAGATTCAGGCTCCTACGAGCAGTACGTC.

Note on this clonotype: One end of the junction does not line up with germline, which may come from a read error. The chain has TRBV6-5 and TRBJ2-3; 8 nucleotides agree with TRBD1. The CDR3 extends over 17 amino acids. CDR1 and CDR2 (germline): MNHEY, SVGAGI. CDR3 residues: CASSYSVGGAGTGTQYF. In DNA, the CDR3 is TGTGCCAGCAGTTACTCGGTTGGAGGGGCCGGGACAGGTACGCAGTATTTT.

This clonotype showed up many times. The V call is TRBV6-2 or TRBV6-3, the J call TRBJ2-1; D is perhaps TRBD1 or TRBD2 (5 bases each). Looked up from germline, CDR1 is MNHEY and CDR2 is SVGEGT. The length of the CDR3 is 14 residues. Trimming left V 2 bases short and J 3 bases short, with 8 bases between. The CDR3 sequence is CASSYGGSYNEQFF. CDR3 coding DNA: TGTGCCAGCAGTTACGGGGGAAGCTACAATGAGCAGTTCTTC.

The chain employs TRBV20-1 and TRBJ1-5, with 8 positions matching TRBD1. V was clipped by 3 bases and J by 0 bases; unmatched bases: 10. The V gene's germline CDR1 is DFQATT and CDR2 SNEGSKA (reference sequence). The CDR3 spans 17 residues. In DNA form, the CDR3 reads TGCAGTGCTAGGGGAATAGGGGACAGGTATAGCAATCAGCCCCAGCATTTT. Its translation: CSARGIGDRYSNQPQHF.

This clonotype was counted only a few times. The rearrangement uses TRBV6-1 and TRBJ2-3; 8 bases agree with TRBD2. The CDR3 totals 14 residues. CDR1 is MNHNS, CDR2 SASEGT, per germline. V gave up 7 bases and J gave up 0 bases; unmatched junction bases: 3. The CDR3 spells CASNKRGSTDTQYF. The CDR3 nucleotides read TGTGCCAGCAATAAGCGGGGGAGCACAGATACGCAGTATTTT.

The chain combines TRBV20-1 with TRBJ1-6, with unresolved D. Germline CDR1 reads DFQATT; CDR2 reads SNEGSKA (reference sequence). The CDR3 consists of 17 residues. Trimming left V 0 bases short and J 5 bases short, with 17 bases between. The CDR3 region is CSAREWVGITDNSPLHF. CDR3 DNA: TGCAGTGCTAGAGAGTGGGTAGGGATTACCGATAATTCACCCCTCCACTTT.

This clonotype appeared a few times. The chain joins TRBV12-3 or TRBV12-4 to TRBJ1-2, with TRBD1 matching 10 bases. Unmatched junction bases numbered 5, after V lost 8 bases and J lost 8 bases. This CDR3 spans 12 amino acids. The CDR3 spells CASGTGAGGYTF. The CDR3, as DNA: TGTGCCAGCGGGACAGGGGCGGGGGGCTACACCTTC.

This clonotype was picked up many times. The V and J genes are TRBV5-1 and TRBJ1-6; 9 nucleotides agree with TRBD1. Germline V gives CDR1 SGHRS, CDR2 YFSETQ. The CDR3 covers 16 residues. The J segment lost 7 bases and the V segment lost 4 bases, leaving 9 bases of the junction unmatched. CDR3 sequence (DNA): TGCGCCAGCAGCCCCGGGCCGGGACAGGGAAATTCACCCCTCCACTTT. Protein sequence: CASSPGPGQGNSPLHF. The full variable domain, its missing parts supplied by reference TRBV5-1 and TRBJ1-6, is KAGVTQTPRYLIKTRGQQVTLSCSPISGHRSVSWYQQTPGQGLQFLFEYFSETQRNKGNFPGRFSGRQFSNSRSEMNVSTLELGDSALYLCASSPGPGQGNSPLHFGNGTRLTVT.

This clonotype was recorded a few times. This rearrangement joins TRBV19 to TRBJ2-7; perhaps TRBD2 as D (6 bases). Germline CDR1 and CDR2: LNHDA and SQIVND (reference sequence). The length of the CDR3 is 14 residues. The germline V and J ends were trimmed by 3 bases and 2 bases, with 11 bases remaining between them. CDR3 in amino acids: CASSIGSGAYEQYF. The CDR3 nucleotides read TGTGCCAGTAGTATCGGTAGCGGCGCCTACGAGCAGTACTTC.

This clonotype appeared many times. The chain combines TRBV7-2 with TRBJ2-2, with 10 nucleotides matching TRBD2. CDR3 length equals 15 residues. Germline CDR1 and CDR2: SGHTA and FQGNSA. V trimming: 3 bases; J trimming: 6 bases; junction bases outside the gene matches: 4. The CDR3 DNA follows: TGTGCCAGCAGCTTGAGCGGGGGGGCCCCCGGGGAGCTGTTTTTT. It is translated as CASSLSGGAPGELFF.

The rearrangement joins TRBV5-1 to TRBJ2-7, with D hard to call. In germline, CDR1 is SGHRS, CDR2 YFSETQ. This CDR3 contains 13 residues. Trimming shortened V by 0 bases and J by 2 bases, and 6 bases separated the two germline ends. The CDR3: CASSLGDAYEQYV. The CDR3 DNA sequence: TGCGCCAGCAGCTTGGGAGACGCCTACGAGCAGTACGTC.